A selection of T cell receptor beta chains follows, all from one sample in a study of shared clonotypes between healthy human individuals. Sequenced by immunoSEQ multiplex PCR; TCRdb stores in-frame clones only, minus some. This table has 550,000 to 800,000 clones, roughly 70% appearing once. Sequencing was carried out using memory CD4+ T cells sorted from blood. The receptors derive from a woman aged 25-40 years in good health. Both conserved end residues are part of each CDR3. A D gene is named only where the DNA matches it firmly. Only part of the rows carry a size: once, few, many, or a class if the clone is expanded.

NA TRBD1 TRBJ2-3 TRBV12-5 TGTGCTAGTGGTCTGACAGGGCTCGAAGCGGATACGCAGTATTTT CASGLTGLEADTQYF
NA NA TRBJ2-7 TRBV25-1 TGTGCCAACCGGGGGAGGTCAAAGGCCTACGAGCAGTACTTC CANRGRSKAYEQYF
NA TRBD1 TRBJ1-5 TRBV4-1 TGCGCCAGCAGCCAAGGTCTGGGCAGGGGGCAGAAGCCCCAGCATTTT CASSQGLGRGQKPQHF
few NA TRBJ2-3 TRBV7-9 TGTGCCAGCAGCTCGCCAGGGCCAGATACGCAGTATTTT CASSSPGPDTQYF
NA NA TRBJ1-1 TRBV7-9 TGTGCCAGCAGCTTAGTTCGGGGCAGCGAAGCTTTCTTT CASSLVRGSEAFF
NA TRBD2 TRBJ2-1 TRBV7-2 TGTGCCAGTCACGTCCAGCGGGATAACAATGAGCAGTTCTTC CASHVQRDNNEQFF
NA TRBD1 TRBJ2-7 TRBV20-1 TGCAGTGCCTGGACAGGGACCGAGCAGTACTTC CSAWTGTEQYF
once TRBD1 TRBJ1-5 TRBV2 TGTGCCAGCAGCGAGACAGGGATATATCAGCCCCAGCATTTT CASSETGIYQPQHF
once NA TRBJ2-2 TRBV10-3 TGTGCCATCAGTGAGTCGCCCCAGGGATTAAACACCGGGGAGCTGTTTTTT CAISESPQGLNTGELFF
NA NA TRBJ2-7 TRBV18 TGTGCCAGCTCACCCTGGGGCCTTCAAACCTACGAGCAGTACTTC CASSPWGLQTYEQYF
NA TRBD1 TRBJ1-2 TRBV18 TGTGCCAGCTCACCAGGGAGGGGGCATGACTATGGCTACACCTTC CASSPGRGHDYGYTF
NA TRBD1 TRBJ2-1 TRBV5-1 TGCGCCAGCAGCTTGGCCGGGACAGGGTTTGAGCAGTTCTTC CASSLAGTGFEQFF
NA NA TRBJ2-5 TRBV11-2 TGTGCCAGCAGCTTCTCGGGGGGCGAGAGAGAGACCCAGTACTTC CASSFSGGERETQYF
NA NA TRBJ2-3 TRBV7-8 TGTGCCAGCAGCTTAGTTCGGGGATCCTGGGCTACGCAGTATTTT CASSLVRGSWATQYF
NA NA TRBJ2-1 TRBV11-2 TGTGCCAGCAGCTTAGAACGGTGGGAGCAGTTCTTC CASSLERWEQFF
NA NA TRBJ2-3 TRBV5-1 TGCGCCAGCAGCTTGGAGGGCGGCCATCCAGATACGCAGTATTTT CASSLEGGHPDTQYF
NA TRBD1 TRBJ2-1 TRBV5-1 TGCGCCAGCAGCTTGGCCACAGGGGAAGGTGTGAATGAGCAGTTCTTC CASSLATGEGVNEQFF
NA TRBD1 TRBJ2-1 TRBV28 TGTGCCAGCAGTTTCTGGACAGGGGGCTACAATGAGCAGTTCTTC CASSFWTGGYNEQFF
NA NA TRBJ2-7 TRBV7-9 TGTGCCAGCAGCTTGGCAGGGAACTACGAGCAGTACTTC CASSLAGNYEQYF
NA TRBD2 TRBJ2-5 TRBV5-6 TGTGCCAGCATATCCAGCGGGAGTCCCTTGTCGTACTTC CASISSGSPLSYF
few NA TRBJ1-1 TRBV14 TGTGCCAGCAGCCTGTTGATGAACACTGAAGCTTTCTTT CASSLLMNTEAFF
NA NA TRBJ2-5 TRBV10-3 TGTGCCATCAGTGCGTACCAAGAGACCCAGTACTTC CAISAYQETQYF
NA TRBD2 TRBJ2-7 TRBV28 TGTGCCAGCAGTAAAAGACTAGCGGGGTCTCTAGGGGAGCAGTACTTC CASSKRLAGSLGEQYF
NA TRBD2 TRBJ2-1 TRBV19 TGTGCCAGTGGACTAGCGTACTCCTACAATGAGCAGTTCTTC CASGLAYSYNEQFF
NA TRBD1 TRBJ1-2 TRBV6-5 TGTGCCAGCACCCAACAGGGGGCCCTGTCTGGCTACACCTTC CASTQQGALSGYTF
NA NA TRBJ2-6 TRBV5-1 TGCGCCAGCAGCTTTGGAGCGGCCTCTGGGGCCAACGTCCTGACTTTC CASSFGAASGANVLTF
NA TRBD1 TRBJ1-1 TRBV29-1 TGCAGCGTTGCCCCCCGACAGGGTAGGCGGACTGAAGCTTTCTTT CSVAPRQGRRTEAFF
many NA TRBJ2-7 TRBV11-2 TGTGCCAGCAGCTCGACTACCACCCGTTGGGGCGAGCAGTACTTC CASSSTTTRWGEQYF
NA TRBD2 TRBJ2-2 TRBV4-2 TGTGCCAGCAGCCTTCTTCCCACTAGCGGAAAAAACACCGGGGAGCTGTTTTTT CASSLLPTSGKNTGELFF
NA TRBD1 TRBJ2-1 TRBV2 TGTGCCAGCAGAAGAGAACAGGGGGGCTACAATGAGCAGTTCTTC CASRREQGGYNEQFF
few TRBD1 TRBJ1-5 TRBV19 TGTGCCAGTAGTCCAGGGGGCTCGAATCAGCCCCAGCATTTT CASSPGGSNQPQHF
NA NA TRBJ1-2 TRBV27 TGTGCCAGCAGTTTATCGGTCTCCCACAGTGGCTACACCTTC CASSLSVSHSGYTF
NA NA TRBJ1-2 TRBV7-2 TGTGCCAGCAGCATCCATAGACAGCGAGACATTGGTAACTATGGCTACACCTTC CASSIHRQRDIGNYGYTF
NA NA TRBJ2-6 TRBV5-1 TGCGCCAGCAGGACGCAAGACTCTGGGGCCAACGTCCTGACTTTC CASRTQDSGANVLTF
NA NA TRBJ1-3 TRBV28 TGTGCCAGCAGTTTCCCAGGTCAGCTAGGAAACACCATATATTTT CASSFPGQLGNTIYF
NA NA TRBJ1-4 TRBV6-1 TGTGCCAGCAGTCTCGACACCCGGGATGAAAAACTGTTTTTT CASSLDTRDEKLFF
NA NA TRBJ2-2 TRBV5-1 TGCGCCAGCAGCCCGGCTACTAGCTACACCGGGGAGCTGTTTTTT CASSPATSYTGELFF
few NA TRBJ1-1 TRBV19 TGTGCCAGTAGGCCTCCAGGGGACACCCCGAACACTGAAGCTTTCTTT CASRPPGDTPNTEAFF
few NA TRBJ2-2 TRBV6-6 TGTGCCAGCAGGGAGGATGAGAGGGCCCCCGGGGAGCTGTTTTTT CASREDERAPGELFF
NA TRBD2 TRBJ2-3 TRBV13 TGTGCCAGCAGCTCGTGGAGCGGGAGTGTAGATACGCAGTATTTT CASSSWSGSVDTQYF
once NA TRBJ2-1 TRBV27 TGTGCCAGCAGACCGGGAACAGCCTACAATGAGCAGTTCTTC CASRPGTAYNEQFF
NA TRBD2 TRBJ2-1 TRBV7-9 TGTGCCAGCAGCGCTGACCGCGGGAGGATGGGGAATGAGCAGTTCTTC CASSADRGRMGNEQFF